Listed below are T cell receptor beta chains from one sample, sequenced in a study of blood T cells in healthy people across ages. TCRdb analysed the 5' RACE reads with MiXCR anew, one entry per CDR3 protein. Altogether 1.5 million or so distinct CDR3 sequences are present, approximately 42% being singletons, with the ten largest covering around 4%. Sequencing was done on a sample of blood. The receptors were sampled from a woman younger than 35 in good health. Both conserved end residues are trimmed from each CDR3. The order of the fields is V gene, J gene, clone size, CDR3 protein. The size of a clone is reported for some rows only, either as once, few or many, or as a class for expanded clones.

v_call: TRBV7-9
j_call: TRBJ1-2
clone_size: once
cdr3_aa: ASVGDEFYGYT

v_call: TRBV5-1
j_call: TRBJ1-1
clone_size: -
cdr3_aa: ASSGHAGTEAF

v_call: TRBV12-3/TRBV12-4
j_call: TRBJ1-4
clone_size: few
cdr3_aa: ASSLGQVGGLF

v_call: TRBV6-5
j_call: TRBJ2-5
clone_size: few
cdr3_aa: ASSYGALQETQY

v_call: TRBV4-3
j_call: TRBJ2-3
clone_size: few
cdr3_aa: ASSRGTSVRGSTDTQY

v_call: TRBV29-1
j_call: TRBJ2-1
clone_size: -
cdr3_aa: SAEGTVNEQF

v_call: TRBV20-1
j_call: TRBJ2-1
clone_size: -
cdr3_aa: SAGLWREQF

v_call: TRBV20-1
j_call: TRBJ2-1
clone_size: few
cdr3_aa: SATSGVRSYNEQF

v_call: TRBV27
j_call: TRBJ2-7
clone_size: many
cdr3_aa: ASRDRAYEQY

v_call: TRBV29-1
j_call: TRBJ1-4
clone_size: -
cdr3_aa: SVLTSTNEKLF

v_call: TRBV2
j_call: -
clone_size: -
cdr3_aa: ASKTGGYEQY

v_call: TRBV20-1
j_call: TRBJ2-7
clone_size: few
cdr3_aa: SARDQGTSVYEQY

v_call: TRBV3-1
j_call: TRBJ1-2
clone_size: -
cdr3_aa: ASSQYLGQNYGYT

v_call: TRBV18
j_call: TRBJ2-7
clone_size: -
cdr3_aa: ASSPPRGSYEQY

v_call: TRBV12-5
j_call: TRBJ2-6
clone_size: once
cdr3_aa: ASGDDRVGANVLT

v_call: TRBV7-9
j_call: TRBJ1-2
clone_size: -
cdr3_aa: ASRKDLGEKDGYT

v_call: TRBV19
j_call: TRBJ2-1
clone_size: -
cdr3_aa: ASSLHLAGVYNEQF

v_call: TRBV27
j_call: TRBJ1-1
clone_size: few
cdr3_aa: ASFRGTGNTEAF

v_call: TRBV20-1
j_call: TRBJ2-7
clone_size: -
cdr3_aa: SARVSGTWNYEQY

v_call: TRBV30
j_call: TRBJ2-5
clone_size: -
cdr3_aa: AWTVIYNEQY

v_call: TRBV14
j_call: TRBJ2-4
clone_size: -
cdr3_aa: ASSPYSHPNIQY

v_call: TRBV29-1
j_call: -
clone_size: -
cdr3_aa: SVDNRQGLGEQY

v_call: TRBV10-1
j_call: TRBJ2-3
clone_size: -
cdr3_aa: ASSELRGASDTQY

v_call: TRBV28
j_call: TRBJ1-5
clone_size: -
cdr3_aa: ASSFQGAWDQPQH

v_call: TRBV7-9
j_call: TRBJ1-2
clone_size: -
cdr3_aa: ASSSIGGTPPSYGYT

v_call: TRBV4-3
j_call: TRBJ2-7
clone_size: -
cdr3_aa: ASSQERLVPYEQY

v_call: TRBV27
j_call: TRBJ2-5
clone_size: -
cdr3_aa: ARSAPTRFYEQY

v_call: TRBV6-2/TRBV6-3
j_call: TRBJ1-2
clone_size: -
cdr3_aa: ASLPVGRTAYGYT

v_call: TRBV4-3
j_call: TRBJ2-3
clone_size: -
cdr3_aa: ASRDGTESTDTQY

v_call: TRBV29-1
j_call: TRBJ1-2
clone_size: -
cdr3_aa: SVRDRAYDYT

v_call: TRBV29-1
j_call: TRBJ1-5
clone_size: -
cdr3_aa: SVYREPQH

v_call: TRBV6-2/TRBV6-3
j_call: TRBJ2-1
clone_size: -
cdr3_aa: ASNPGSLTVEQF

v_call: TRBV24-1
j_call: TRBJ2-5
clone_size: -
cdr3_aa: ATSDLMETQY

v_call: TRBV6-2/TRBV6-3
j_call: -
clone_size: -
cdr3_aa: ASSYSRTSGRWEQY

v_call: TRBV12-3/TRBV12-4
j_call: TRBJ2-1
clone_size: few
cdr3_aa: ASSSWFGQSYNEQF

v_call: TRBV7-6
j_call: TRBJ1-1
clone_size: few
cdr3_aa: ASSLIPGQLNTEAF

v_call: TRBV6-1
j_call: TRBJ1-2
clone_size: -
cdr3_aa: ASSQTGDQYGYT

v_call: TRBV4-2
j_call: TRBJ2-1
clone_size: -
cdr3_aa: ASSQEEGLAGGNEQF

v_call: TRBV4-2
j_call: TRBJ2-3
clone_size: few
cdr3_aa: ASSQLPGSGTDTQY

v_call: TRBV15
j_call: TRBJ2-1
clone_size: -
cdr3_aa: ANRDFYNEQF

v_call: TRBV6-2/TRBV6-3
j_call: TRBJ1-2
clone_size: once
cdr3_aa: ASGTRQGDYGYT

v_call: TRBV27
j_call: TRBJ1-2
clone_size: -
cdr3_aa: ASSLKTGYGLKCGYT

v_call: TRBV4-3
j_call: TRBJ2-1
clone_size: -
cdr3_aa: ASSQVAFYEQF

v_call: TRBV20-1
j_call: TRBJ2-5
clone_size: -
cdr3_aa: SAPKVGETQY

v_call: TRBV7-8
j_call: TRBJ2-3
clone_size: -
cdr3_aa: ASRRTGLAGTDTQY

v_call: TRBV30
j_call: TRBJ2-3
clone_size: -
cdr3_aa: AWSQMALDTQY

v_call: TRBV2
j_call: TRBJ2-1
clone_size: -
cdr3_aa: ASSVSRVNNEQF

v_call: TRBV4-2
j_call: TRBJ2-7
clone_size: -
cdr3_aa: ASSPPGLAVEEQY

v_call: TRBV20-1
j_call: TRBJ1-2
clone_size: few
cdr3_aa: SANPGGKSYGYT

v_call: TRBV2
j_call: TRBJ2-7
clone_size: -
cdr3_aa: ASSPTSGSGYEQY

v_call: TRBV7-8
j_call: TRBJ1-5
clone_size: -
cdr3_aa: ASSTRLEINQPQH

v_call: TRBV29-1
j_call: TRBJ1-1
clone_size: -
cdr3_aa: SVEAEGREVRTEAF

v_call: TRBV5-1
j_call: TRBJ1-2
clone_size: -
cdr3_aa: ASSKDSRNSYGYT

v_call: TRBV27
j_call: TRBJ1-5
clone_size: -
cdr3_aa: ASSGAGAQPQH

v_call: TRBV2
j_call: TRBJ2-5
clone_size: few
cdr3_aa: ASTGVSGRETQY

v_call: TRBV20-1
j_call: TRBJ1-1
clone_size: -
cdr3_aa: SASLGSVNTEAF

v_call: TRBV12-3/TRBV12-4
j_call: TRBJ1-2
clone_size: -
cdr3_aa: ASSLRRGIFYGYT

v_call: TRBV4-2
j_call: TRBJ2-5
clone_size: -
cdr3_aa: ASSETGFETQY

v_call: TRBV11-2
j_call: TRBJ2-1
clone_size: -
cdr3_aa: ASSDLADNEQF

v_call: TRBV29-1
j_call: TRBJ2-7
clone_size: -
cdr3_aa: SVASSILYEQY